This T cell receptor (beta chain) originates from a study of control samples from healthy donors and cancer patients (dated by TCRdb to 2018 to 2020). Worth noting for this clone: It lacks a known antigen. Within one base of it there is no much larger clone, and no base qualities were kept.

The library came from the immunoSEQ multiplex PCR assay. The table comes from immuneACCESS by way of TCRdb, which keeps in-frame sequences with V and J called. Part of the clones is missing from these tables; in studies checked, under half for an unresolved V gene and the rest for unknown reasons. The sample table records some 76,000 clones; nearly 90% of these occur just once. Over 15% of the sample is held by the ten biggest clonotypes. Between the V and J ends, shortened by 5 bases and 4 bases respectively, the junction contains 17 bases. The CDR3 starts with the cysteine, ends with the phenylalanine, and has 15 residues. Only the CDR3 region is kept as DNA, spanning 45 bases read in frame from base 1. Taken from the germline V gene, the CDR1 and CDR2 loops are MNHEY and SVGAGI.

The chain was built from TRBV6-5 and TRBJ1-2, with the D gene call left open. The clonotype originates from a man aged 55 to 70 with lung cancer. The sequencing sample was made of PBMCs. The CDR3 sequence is CASSKFPDASYGYTF. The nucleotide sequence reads TGTGCCAGCAGTAAATTCCCGGACGCAAGCTATGGCTACACCTTC.